This passage covers 4 T cell receptor beta chains from one sample sequenced in a study of T-cell memory formation after mild COVID-19. TCRdb re-analysed the 5' RACE reads in MiXCR, keeping a single row per CDR3 protein. The table records 110,000 to 150,000 distinct CDR3 sequences, around 25% of them present only once. The sequencing sample was made of PBMCs or a T cell subset sorted from them (not recorded which). All receptors come from an adult woman who had mild COVID-19 (a few samples of this study predate the infection). Cell type and time point are not known.

This clonotype was seen a few times. V gene TRBV20-1 combines with J gene TRBJ2-1; TRBD2 matches at 10 bases. J gave up 2 bases and V 5 bases, and 6 bases lay outside the gene matches. The CDR3 is made up of 15 amino acids. CDR1 is DFQATT and CDR2 is SNEGSKA in the germline V gene (reference sequence). CDR3 sequence (DNA): TGCAGTGCTCATCAGCGGGAGGGACCCTACAATGAGCAGTTCTTC. Translating it yields CSAHQREGPYNEQFF.

The rearrangement links TRBV7-9 to TRBJ2-7; D unresolved. Germline V CDR1 and CDR2: SEHNR, FQNEAQ (reference sequence). Trimming removed 0 bases from V and 2 bases from J, with 5 bases in between. This CDR3 is 13 amino acids long. The CDR3 DNA sequence: TGTGCCAGCAGCTTAGCGGCAGCCTACGAGCAGTACTTC. Residues: CASSLAAAYEQYF.

The rearrangement links TRBV6-2 or TRBV6-3 to TRBJ1-5, with D perhaps TRBD1 (6 bases). The CDR3 sequence is 16 residues long. Between the trimmed V and J ends, which lost 0 bases and 7 bases, there was a span of 16 bases. CDR1 is MNHEY and CDR2 is SVGEGT in the germline V gene. The DNA of the CDR3 is TGTGCCAGCAGTTACTCCCTGGGGGGGGCTGAACAGCCCCAGCATTTT. Protein product: CASSYSLGGAEQPQHF.

The V call is TRBV14, the J call TRBJ2-7; 7 bases match TRBD1. The CDR3 is 15 amino acids. The V gene's germline CDR1 is SGHDN and CDR2 FVKESK. The V gene end was trimmed by 3 bases and the J gene end by 2 bases; junction bases not matched to a gene: 7. CDR3 coding DNA: TGTGCCAGCAGCCAGACCGACAGGGCGACCTACGAGCAGTACTTC. As protein: CASSQTDRATYEQYF. Combining the CDR3 with reference TRBV14 and TRBJ2-7 gives the whole variable domain EAGVTQFPSHSVIEKGQTVTLRCDPISGHDNLYWYRRVMGKEIKFLLHFVKESKQDESGMPNNRFLAERTGGTYSTLKVQPAELEDSGVYFCASSQTDRATYEQYFGPGTRLTVT.